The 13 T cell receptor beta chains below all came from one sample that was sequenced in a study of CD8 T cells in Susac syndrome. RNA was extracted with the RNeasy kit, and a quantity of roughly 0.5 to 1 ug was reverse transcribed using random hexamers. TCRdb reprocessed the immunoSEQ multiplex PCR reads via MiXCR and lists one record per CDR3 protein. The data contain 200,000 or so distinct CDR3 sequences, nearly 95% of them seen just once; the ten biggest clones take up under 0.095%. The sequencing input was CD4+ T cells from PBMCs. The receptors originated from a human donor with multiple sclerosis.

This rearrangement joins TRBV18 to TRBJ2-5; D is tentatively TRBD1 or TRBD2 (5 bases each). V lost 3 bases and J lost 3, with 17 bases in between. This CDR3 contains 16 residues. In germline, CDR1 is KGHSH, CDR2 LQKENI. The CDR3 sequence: CASSPFPAGREETQYF. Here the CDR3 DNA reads TGTGCCAGCTCACCGTTCCCCGCAGGGCGGGAAGAGACCCAGTACTTC.

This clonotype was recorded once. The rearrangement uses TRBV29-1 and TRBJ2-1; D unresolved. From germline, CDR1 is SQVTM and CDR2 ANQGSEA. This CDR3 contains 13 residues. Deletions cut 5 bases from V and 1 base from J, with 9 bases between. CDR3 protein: CSVLRKSYNEQFF. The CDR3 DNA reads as TGCAGCGTTTTACGTAAGTCCTACAATGAGCAGTTCTTC.

CDR3 sequence reads: CASSYRPGSSSYEQYF. In DNA form, the CDR3 reads TGTGCCAGCAGCTATCGCCCCGGGAGCAGCTCCTACGAGCAGTACTTC. This chain uses TRBV7-9 with TRBJ2-7; TRBD2 might be the D (6 bases). The CDR3 sequence is 16 residues long. V gave up 4 bases and J gave up 0 bases, with 16 bases separating them. Germline CDR1 reads SEHNR; CDR2 reads FQNEAQ (reference sequence). The full variable domain, in which reference TRBV7-9 and TRBJ2-7 provide the parts outside the CDR3, is DTGVSQNPRHKITKRGQNVTFRCDPISEHNRLYWYRQTLGQGPEFLTYFQNEAQLEKSRLLSDRFSAERPKGSFSTLEIQRTEQGDSAMYLCASSYRPGSSSYEQYFGPGTRLTVT.

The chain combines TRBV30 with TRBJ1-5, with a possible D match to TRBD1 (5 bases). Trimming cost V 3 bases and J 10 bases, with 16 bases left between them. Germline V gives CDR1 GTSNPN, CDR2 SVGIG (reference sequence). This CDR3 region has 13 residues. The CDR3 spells CAWRQGGTSPQHF. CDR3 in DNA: TGTGCCTGGAGGCAGGGAGGCACAAGCCCCCAGCATTTT.

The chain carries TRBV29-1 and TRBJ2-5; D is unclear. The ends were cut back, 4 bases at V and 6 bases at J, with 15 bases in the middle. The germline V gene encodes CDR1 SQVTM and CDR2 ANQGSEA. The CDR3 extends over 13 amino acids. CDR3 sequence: CSVADPVGQTQYF. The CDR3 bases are TGCAGCGTTGCGGACCCCGTTGGTCAGACCCAGTACTTC.

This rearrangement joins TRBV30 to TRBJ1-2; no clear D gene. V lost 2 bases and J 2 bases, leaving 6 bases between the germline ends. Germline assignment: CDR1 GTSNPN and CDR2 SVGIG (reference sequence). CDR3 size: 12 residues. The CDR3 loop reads CAWSLGNYGYTF. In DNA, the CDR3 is TGTGCCTGGAGTTTAGGGAACTATGGCTACACCTTC. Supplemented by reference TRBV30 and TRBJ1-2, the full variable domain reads SQTIHQWPATLVQPVGSPLSLECTVEGTSNPNLYWYRQAAGRGLQLLFYSVGIGQISSEVPQNLSASRPQDRQFILSSKKLLLSDSGFYLCAWSLGNYGYTFGSGTRLTVV.

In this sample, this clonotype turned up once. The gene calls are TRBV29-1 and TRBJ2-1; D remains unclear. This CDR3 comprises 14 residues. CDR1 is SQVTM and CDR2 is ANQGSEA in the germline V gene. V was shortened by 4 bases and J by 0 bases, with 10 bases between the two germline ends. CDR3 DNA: TGCAGCGTTGCTGTGGGCTACTCCTACAATGAGCAGTTCTTC. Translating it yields CSVAVGYSYNEQFF.

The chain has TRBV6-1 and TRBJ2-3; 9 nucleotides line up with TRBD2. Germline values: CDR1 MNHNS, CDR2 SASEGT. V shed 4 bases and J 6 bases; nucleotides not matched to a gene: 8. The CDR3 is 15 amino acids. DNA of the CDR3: TGTGCCAGCAGTGGGCATAGCGGGAGAGTGGATACGCAGTATTTT. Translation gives CASSGHSGRVDTQYF.

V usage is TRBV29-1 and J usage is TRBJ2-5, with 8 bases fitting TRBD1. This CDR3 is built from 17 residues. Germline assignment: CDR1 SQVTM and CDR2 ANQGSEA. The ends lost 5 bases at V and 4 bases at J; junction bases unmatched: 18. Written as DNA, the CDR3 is TGCAGCGTTCCCGGATGGGCTCCAGGGGGCCTCGGAGAGACCCAGTACTTC. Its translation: CSVPGWAPGGLGETQYF.

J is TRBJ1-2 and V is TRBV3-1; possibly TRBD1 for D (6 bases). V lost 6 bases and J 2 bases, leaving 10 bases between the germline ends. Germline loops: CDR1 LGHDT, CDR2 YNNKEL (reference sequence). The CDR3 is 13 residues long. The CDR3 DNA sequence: TGTGCCAGCAGTCTCCAGGGGAACTATGGCTACACCTTC. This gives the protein CASSLQGNYGYTF.

This CDR3 reads CASSGEQGDEQFF. Written as DNA, the CDR3 is TGCGCCAGCAGCGGGGAACAGGGGGATGAGCAGTTCTTC. The V and J genes are TRBV5-1 and TRBJ2-1, with 8 nucleotides matching TRBD1. The germline V gene encodes CDR1 SGHRS and CDR2 YFSETQ. The V gene end was trimmed by 4 bases and the J gene end by 8 bases; junction bases not matched to a gene: 5. CDR3 length: 13 amino acids.

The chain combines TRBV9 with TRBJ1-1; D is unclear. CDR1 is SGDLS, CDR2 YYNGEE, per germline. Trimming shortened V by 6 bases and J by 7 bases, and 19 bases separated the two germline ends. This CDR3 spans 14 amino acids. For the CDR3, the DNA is TGTGCCAGCAATAGTGAGGGCCGCAGGAGTGAAGCTTTCTTT. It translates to CASNSEGRRSEAFF.

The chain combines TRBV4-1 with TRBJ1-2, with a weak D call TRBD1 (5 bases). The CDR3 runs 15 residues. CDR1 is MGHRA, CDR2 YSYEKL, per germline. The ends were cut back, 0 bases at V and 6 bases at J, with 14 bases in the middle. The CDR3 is CASSQDSKGTDGYTF. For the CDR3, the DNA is TGCGCCAGCAGCCAAGATAGTAAAGGGACGGATGGCTACACCTTC.